What follows are 20 T cell receptor beta chains derived from one specimen sequenced in a study of post-analysis software for immune sequencing data. Overall study results and limits: Roughly 5 TRBV segments, TRBV5-6, TRBV5-1 and TRBV20-1 among them, were found more frequent in patients than controls.

Researchers reported that TCR beta cDNA libraries carried unique molecular identifiers. TCRdb passed the PCR reads through MiXCR, listing each CDR3 protein once. The table records 750,000 to 950,000 distinct CDR3 sequences, roughly 50% of them present only once. Their specific antigens are unknown. Sequencing was carried out using blood. The source is a girl aged 10 to 17 with multiple sclerosis.

J is TRBJ1-1 and V is TRBV5-1; no clear D. Trimming took off 2 bases at V and 3 bases at J, with 8 bases between the two ends. Germline V lookup: CDR1 SGHRS, CDR2 YFSETQ. CDR3 size: 13 residues. This chain's CDR3 is CASSFGTDTEAFF. CDR3 bases: TGCGCCAGCAGCTTCGGAACAGACACTGAAGCTTTCTTT.

The chain uses TRBV10-3 and TRBJ2-3; D call uncertain. The V gene's germline CDR1 is ENHRY and CDR2 SYGVKD. V was trimmed by 6 bases and J by 5 bases, leaving 15 bases between them. CDR3 length equals 14 residues. CDR3 protein: CAISDTAVVDTQYF. CDR3 coding DNA: TGTGCCATCAGCGACACCGCCGTCGTAGATACGCAGTATTTT.

The chain joins TRBV29-1 to TRBJ1-6, with TRBD1 matching 8 bases. CDR3 length: 15 amino acids. Looked up from germline, CDR1 is SQVTM and CDR2 is ANQGSEA. With V trimmed by 3 bases and J by 12 bases, 13 bases remained unmatched. CDR3 region: CSVDASRTGKRPLHF. CDR3 nucleotide sequence: TGCAGCGTTGACGCCTCAAGGACAGGGAAGAGACCCCTCCACTTT.

In this sample, this clonotype turned up once. This sequence joins TRBV7-9 and TRBJ2-6; D gene uncertain. Germline loops: CDR1 SEHNR, CDR2 FQNEAQ (reference sequence). The CDR3 contains 16 residues. V lost 5 bases and J lost 0, with 11 bases in between. CDR3 region: CASSPGSPSGANVLTF. The CDR3 region has the DNA TGTGCCAGCAGCCCCGGATCCCCCTCTGGGGCCAACGTCCTGACTTTC.

This clonotype was seen only a few times. The chain recombines TRBV4-1 with TRBJ2-7; 8 positions match TRBD1. In germline, CDR1 is MGHRA, CDR2 YSYEKL. The CDR3 is 18 amino acids. The trim removed 3 bases at V and 0 bases at J, leaving 13 bases unmatched. The CDR3 sequence is CASSQALLGQAYSYEQYF. CDR3 DNA sequence: TGCGCCAGCAGCCAGGCTTTACTGGGACAGGCCTACTCCTACGAGCAGTACTTC.

The chain employs TRBV6-5 and TRBJ1-5; a possible D gene is TRBD1 (6 bases). Germline CDR1 MNHEY, CDR2 SVGAGI. The V and J ends lost 2 bases and 0 bases respectively, with 20 bases between them. This CDR3 spans 19 amino acids. CDR3 bases: TGTGCCAGCAGTTACCCCGACAGGTCTGTTTTGGATAGCAATCAGCCCCAGCATTTT. Translating it yields CASSYPDRSVLDSNQPQHF.

This clonotype was recorded a few times. V gene TRBV20-1 combines with J gene TRBJ2-1, with a possible D match to TRBD2 (7 bases). The length of the CDR3 is 20 residues. Germline CDR1 and CDR2: DFQATT and SNEGSKA (reference sequence). Deletions cut 3 bases from V and 0 bases from J, with 27 bases between. The CDR3 is CSASGGLLAGDGSSYNEQFF. CDR3 coding DNA: TGCAGTGCTAGCGGGGGGCTATTGGCGGGAGACGGAAGCTCCTACAATGAGCAGTTCTTC.

V gene TRBV29-1 combines with J gene TRBJ1-2; D is unresolved. Germline CDR1 and CDR2: SQVTM and ANQGSEA. V gave up 7 bases and J gave up 4 bases, with 7 bases separating them. CDR3 size: 10 residues. The CDR3 protein is CSDSVYGYTF. In DNA, the CDR3 is TGCAGCGACAGCGTCTATGGCTACACCTTC.

V and J are TRBV6-6 and TRBJ1-2; no clear D. Germline CDR1 and CDR2: MNHNY and SVGAGI (reference sequence). V lost 0 bases to trimming and J lost 10 bases, with 12 bases between them. This CDR3 spans 13 amino acids. The CDR3 protein is CASSYSFGSYYTF. CDR3 DNA sequence: TGTGCCAGCAGTTACTCGTTTGGGTCCTACTACACCTTC.

The rearrangement links TRBV2 to TRBJ2-1; D remains ambiguous. CDR1 SNHLY and CDR2 FYNNEI come from the germline V gene. Trimming pared 5 bases from V and 8 bases from J, leaving 13 bases between. The CDR3 runs to 13 residues. CDR3 residues: CASSWSIGDEQFF. The DNA of the CDR3 is TGTGCCAGCAGTTGGTCCATCGGCGATGAGCAGTTCTTC.

This clonotype was found a few times. The J gene is TRBJ1-4, the V gene TRBV6-1; 7 bases are shared with TRBD1. Germline CDR1 is MNHNS and CDR2 is SASEGT. The V gene end was trimmed by 6 bases and the J gene end by 0 bases; junction bases not matched to a gene: 1. This CDR3 contains 14 residues. The CDR3 reads CASSGTATNEKLFF. DNA of the CDR3: TGTGCCAGCAGCGGGACAGCAACTAATGAAAAACTGTTTTTT.

The chain uses TRBV29-1 and TRBJ2-7, with D possibly matching TRBD1 (5 bases). The V gene lost 3 bases and the J gene lost 2 bases, with 20 bases spanning the gap. Germline V gives CDR1 SQVTM, CDR2 ANQGSEA. The CDR3 is made up of 16 amino acids. CDR3: CSVELRQTEPPYEQYF. The CDR3, as DNA: TGCAGCGTTGAGTTGAGACAGACAGAACCACCCTACGAGCAGTACTTC.

This chain uses TRBV7-6 with TRBJ2-7, with 8 nucleotides matching TRBD1. Germline V gene lookup returns CDR1 SGHVS and CDR2 FNYEAQ. This CDR3 has 15 residues. The ends lost 5 bases at V and 5 bases at J; junction bases unmatched: 11. In nucleotides, the CDR3 is TGTGCCAGCAGCCAGCGACAGGGGAAACAGGACGAGCAGTACTTC. Its protein is CASSQRQGKQDEQYF.

This chain joins TRBV7-9 and TRBJ2-7; D might be TRBD1 (5 bases). V was pared by 5 bases and J by 6 bases, with 11 bases between. Looked up from germline, CDR1 is SEHNR and CDR2 is FQNEAQ (reference sequence). This CDR3 contains 12 residues. The CDR3 DNA follows: TGTGCCAGCAGCCCAGGGCGTCTCGAGCAGTACTTC. Translating it yields CASSPGRLEQYF. Filled out from reference TRBV7-9 and TRBJ2-7, the complete variable domain reads DTGVSQNPRHKITKRGQNVTFRCDPISEHNRLYWYRQTLGQGPEFLTYFQNEAQLEKSRLLSDRFSAERPKGSFSTLEIQRTEQGDSAMYLCASSPGRLEQYFGPGTRLTVT.

The chain uses TRBV20-1 and TRBJ1-1, with 7 bases matching TRBD1. The CDR3 runs 13 residues. Germline-derived CDR1 and CDR2 are DFQATT and SNEGSKA (reference sequence). The junction had 5 bases not matched to a gene; V was cut back by 6 bases and J by 1 base. CDR3: CSAMGQPNTEAFF. CDR3 nucleotide sequence: TGCAGTGCGATGGGACAGCCGAACACTGAAGCTTTCTTT.

The V call is TRBV6-5, the J call TRBJ2-3; maybe TRBD2 (5 bases). The CDR3 is made up of 13 amino acids. Germline V gene sequence: CDR1 MNHEY, CDR2 SVGAGI. Trimming removed 7 bases from V and 6 bases from J, with 14 bases in between. The CDR3 nucleotides read TGTGCCAGCACCGGCCGGGGTCGCGATACGCAGTATTTT. Translated, it gives CASTGRGRDTQYF.

Only a few counts were recorded for this clonotype. The chain links TRBV7-6 to TRBJ1-2, with 12 nucleotides matching TRBD1. V gave up 5 bases and J gave up 3 bases; unmatched junction bases: 13. The CDR3 runs 18 residues. Germline-derived CDR1 and CDR2 are SGHVS and FNYEAQ. CDR3 loop: CASSGYPQGQGADYGYTF. The DNA of the CDR3 is TGTGCCAGCAGCGGATATCCGCAGGGACAGGGGGCCGACTATGGCTACACCTTC.

This clonotype was seen only a few times. The chain links TRBV7-6 to TRBJ2-6, with TRBD1 matching over 11 bases. The CDR3 runs to 19 residues. V lost 5 bases, J lost 4 bases, and 13 bases stayed unmatched. In germline, CDR1 is SGHVS, CDR2 FNYEAQ. CDR3 in amino acids: CASSAPWTGGAGGANVLTF. DNA for the CDR3: TGTGCCAGCAGCGCACCGTGGACAGGGGGCGCGGGAGGGGCCAACGTCCTGACTTTC.

The chain uses TRBV12-3 or TRBV12-4 and TRBJ2-7; perhaps TRBD1 as D (5 bases). The germline V and J ends were trimmed by 7 bases and 0 bases, with 10 bases remaining between them. The CDR3 is made up of 13 amino acids. The CDR3 DNA sequence: TGTGCCAGCACCTGGGGCTTCTCCTACGAGCAGTACTTC. It codes for CASTWGFSYEQYF.

This clonotype was seen only a few times. Compared with germline, one end of the junction differs, possibly owing to a read error. This chain connects TRBV12-3 or TRBV12-4 to TRBJ2-3, with D tentatively TRBD2 (6 bases). The CDR3 loop spans 14 amino acids. The CDR3 protein is CTSTLAGSTDTQYF. The DNA of the CDR3 is TGTACCAGCACCCTGGCGGGATCCACAGATACGCAGTATTTT.